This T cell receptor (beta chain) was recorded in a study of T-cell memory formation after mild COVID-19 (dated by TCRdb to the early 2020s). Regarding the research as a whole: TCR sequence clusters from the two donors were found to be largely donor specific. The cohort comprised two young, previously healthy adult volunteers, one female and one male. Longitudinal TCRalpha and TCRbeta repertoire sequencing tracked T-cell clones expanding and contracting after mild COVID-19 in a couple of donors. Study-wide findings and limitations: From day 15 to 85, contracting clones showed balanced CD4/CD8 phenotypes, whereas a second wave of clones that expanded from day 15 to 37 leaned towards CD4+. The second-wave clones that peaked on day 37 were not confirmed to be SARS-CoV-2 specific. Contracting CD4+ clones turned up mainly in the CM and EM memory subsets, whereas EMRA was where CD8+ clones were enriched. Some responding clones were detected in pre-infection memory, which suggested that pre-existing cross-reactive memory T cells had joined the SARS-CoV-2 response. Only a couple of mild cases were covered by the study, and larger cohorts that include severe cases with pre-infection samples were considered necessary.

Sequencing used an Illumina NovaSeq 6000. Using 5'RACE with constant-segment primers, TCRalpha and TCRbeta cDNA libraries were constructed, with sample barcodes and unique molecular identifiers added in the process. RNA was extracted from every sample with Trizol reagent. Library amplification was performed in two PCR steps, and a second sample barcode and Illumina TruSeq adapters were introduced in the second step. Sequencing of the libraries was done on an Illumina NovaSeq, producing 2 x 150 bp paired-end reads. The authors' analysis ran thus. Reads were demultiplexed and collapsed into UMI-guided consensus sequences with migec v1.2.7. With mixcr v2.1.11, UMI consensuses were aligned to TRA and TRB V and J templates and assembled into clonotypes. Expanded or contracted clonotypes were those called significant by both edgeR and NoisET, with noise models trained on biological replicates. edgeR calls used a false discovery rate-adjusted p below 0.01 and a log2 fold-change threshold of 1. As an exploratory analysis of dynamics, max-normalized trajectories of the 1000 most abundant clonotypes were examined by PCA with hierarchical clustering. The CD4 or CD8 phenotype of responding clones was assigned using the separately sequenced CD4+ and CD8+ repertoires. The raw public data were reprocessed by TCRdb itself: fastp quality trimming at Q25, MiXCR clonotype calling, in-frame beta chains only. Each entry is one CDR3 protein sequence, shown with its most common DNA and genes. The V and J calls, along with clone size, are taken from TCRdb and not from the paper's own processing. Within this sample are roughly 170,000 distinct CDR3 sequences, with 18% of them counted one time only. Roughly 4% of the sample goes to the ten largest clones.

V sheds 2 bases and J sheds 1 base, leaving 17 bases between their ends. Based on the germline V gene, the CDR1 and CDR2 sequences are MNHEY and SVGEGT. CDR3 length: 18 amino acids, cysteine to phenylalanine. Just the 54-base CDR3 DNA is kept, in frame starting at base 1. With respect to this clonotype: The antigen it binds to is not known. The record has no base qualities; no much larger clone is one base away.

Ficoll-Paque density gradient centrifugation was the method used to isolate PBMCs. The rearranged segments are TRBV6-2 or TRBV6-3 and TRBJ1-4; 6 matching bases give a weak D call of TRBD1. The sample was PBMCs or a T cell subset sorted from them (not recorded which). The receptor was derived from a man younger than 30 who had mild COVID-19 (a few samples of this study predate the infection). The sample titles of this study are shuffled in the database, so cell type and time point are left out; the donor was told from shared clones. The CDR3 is CASSYHRQGMVTNEKLFF. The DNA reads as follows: TGTGCCAGCAGTTACCATCGGCAGGGGATGGTAACTAATGAAAAACTGTTTTTT.